This TCR beta chain was captured in a study of blood T cell repertoires in COVID-19. Whole-study context: Acute and convalescent COVID-19 specimens originated in the United States, Italy and Spain. Sample material is recorded as cDNA or gDNA derived from T cells, B-cell-depleted T cells, or PBMCs.

In the authors' workflow: Reference gene primers were amplified, and this amplification served to estimate nucleated cell counts. The assay was immunoSEQ multiplex PCR, and TCRdb's table has in-frame clones only and misses some. V and J calls and clone size are copied from that table; D and trimming were computed from the DNA. The repertoire holds under 200,000 clones, with around four fifths as singletons. The Seattle patients joined while their infection was active and were tracked longitudinally afterward. CDR3 length: 14 amino acids. From germline, CDR1 is SNHLY and CDR2 FYNNEI. V lost 8 bases to trimming and J lost 0 bases, with 11 bases between them. This clone was counted between two and nine times.

The V gene is TRBV2, the J gene TRBJ1-3, with D possibly matching TRBD1 (6 bases). The source material was peripheral blood. The receptor was isolated from an elderly woman with COVID-19, enrolled during active disease. The CDR3 reads CASQGQISGNTIYF. In DNA form, the CDR3 reads TGTGCCAGCCAAGGACAGATCTCTGGAAACACCATATATTTT.